This T cell receptor (delta chain) originates from a study of Vδ1+ human thymocytes. As to this clone: Its antigen is unknown.

CDR1 is TSWWSYY and CDR2 is QGS in the germline V gene. This CDR3 is 16 amino acids long. V lost 5 bases to trimming and J lost 0 bases, with 16 bases between them. Thymocytes were sorted as CD3+ TCRVdelta1+ TCRVdelta2- after alphabeta T cell depletion. The template was reverse-transcribed extracted RNA. CDR3 amplicons came from multiplex PCR with pooled V-gene forward and constant-region reverse primers. TCRdb re-processed the multiplex PCR reads via CATT. This sample has under 80,000 delta-chain clones, with around 35% found just once. General study findings and limits: Highly polyclonal TRG and TRD repertoires with Gaussian CDR3 length distributions appeared in thymus. Despite high sort purity, about 20% of thymic T cell receptor delta sequences were Vdelta2.

The chain carries TRDV1 and TRDJ1; weak D call: TRDD2 (6 bases). The specimen sequenced was Vdelta1+ gamma-delta thymocytes from the thymus. Subset defined: FACS-sorted CD3+ TCRalphabeta- TCRVdelta1+ TCRVdelta2- thymocytes. The origin of this receptor is a boy younger than two who had congenital heart surgery. The CDR3 DNA is TGTGCTCTTGGGTACCTTCCCCCGGCGTACACCGATAAACTCATCTTT. It yields the protein CALGYLPPAYTDKLIF.